Detailed here is one TCR beta chain. Its antigen is still unknown. The record originates from a study of cytomegalovirus exposure and HLA in healthy donors. The germline V gene has CDR1 GTSNPN and CDR2 SVGIG (reference sequence). The CDR3 spans 15 residues. J lost 3 bases, V lost 4 bases, and 8 bases had no gene match. The primer mix had 60 Vbeta and 13 Jbeta primers. Clones were read by immunoSEQ multiplex PCR, and TCRdb kept only the in-frame ones, dropping some. The table shows 150,000 to 200,000 clones, with roughly 82% occurring only once. Findings of the study overall: In the analysis, some V segments, TRBV6-2 and TRBV6-3 included, were excluded as indistinguishable. Segments of the TCR beta V type were, in most cases, productive about 87% or about 30% of the time in an earlier analysis. In a later analysis, a genetic analysis reported fewer productive-TCR N-insertions in an Asian-associated ancestry cluster than the cohort average.

This receptor was obtained from a woman in her 30s in good health and CMV-seronegative. V usage is TRBV30 and J usage is TRBJ2-2; 7 nucleotides match TRBD2. The sequencing sample was made of PBMCs. The CDR3 sequence: CAWTLADLHTGELFF. CDR3 nucleotide sequence: TGTGCCTGGACGCTAGCGGACTTACACACCGGGGAGCTGTTTTTT.